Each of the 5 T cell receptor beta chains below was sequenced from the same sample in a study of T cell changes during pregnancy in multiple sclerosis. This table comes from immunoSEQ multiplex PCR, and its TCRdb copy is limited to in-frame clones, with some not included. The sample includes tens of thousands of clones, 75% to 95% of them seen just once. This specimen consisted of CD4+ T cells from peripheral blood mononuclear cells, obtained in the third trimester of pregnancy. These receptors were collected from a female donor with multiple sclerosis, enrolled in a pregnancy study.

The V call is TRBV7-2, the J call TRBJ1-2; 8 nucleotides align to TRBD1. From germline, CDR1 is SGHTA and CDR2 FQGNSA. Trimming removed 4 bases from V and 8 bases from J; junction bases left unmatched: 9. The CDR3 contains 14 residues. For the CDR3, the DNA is TGTGCCAGCAGCTCACCTCTAACAGGGGGAGGCTACACCTTC. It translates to CASSSPLTGGGYTF.

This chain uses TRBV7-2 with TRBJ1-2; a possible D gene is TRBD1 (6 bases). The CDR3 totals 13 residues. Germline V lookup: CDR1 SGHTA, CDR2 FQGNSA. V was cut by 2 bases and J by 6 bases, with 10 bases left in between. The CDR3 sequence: CASSLQGFDGYTF. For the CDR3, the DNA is TGTGCCAGCAGCTTACAGGGGTTCGATGGCTACACCTTC.

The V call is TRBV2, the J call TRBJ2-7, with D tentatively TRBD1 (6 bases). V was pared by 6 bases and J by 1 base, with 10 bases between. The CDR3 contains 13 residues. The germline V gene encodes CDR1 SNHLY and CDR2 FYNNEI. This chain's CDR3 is CASSGQPSYEQYF. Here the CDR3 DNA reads TGTGCCAGCAGCGGACAGCCGTCCTACGAGCAGTACTTC.

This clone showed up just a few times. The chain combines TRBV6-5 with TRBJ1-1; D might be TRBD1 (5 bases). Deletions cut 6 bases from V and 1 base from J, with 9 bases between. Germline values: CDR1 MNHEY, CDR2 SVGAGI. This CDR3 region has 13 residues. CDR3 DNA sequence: TGTGCCAGCAGCTCCGGACAGAACACTGAAGCTTTCTTT. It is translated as CASSSGQNTEAFF.

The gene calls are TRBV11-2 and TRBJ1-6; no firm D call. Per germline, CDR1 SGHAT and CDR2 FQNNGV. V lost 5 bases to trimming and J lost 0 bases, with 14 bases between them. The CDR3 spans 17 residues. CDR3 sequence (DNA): TGTGCCAGCAGCCCCCGGGGAGTCAGCTCCTATAATTCACCCCTCCACTTT. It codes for CASSPRGVSSYNSPLHF. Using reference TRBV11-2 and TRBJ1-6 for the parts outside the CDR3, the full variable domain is EAGVAQSPRYKIIEKRQSVAFWCNPISGHATLYWYQQILGQGPKLLIQFQNNGVVDDSQLPKDRFSAERLKGVDSTLKIQPAKLEDSAVYLCASSPRGVSSYNSPLHFGNGTRLTVT.